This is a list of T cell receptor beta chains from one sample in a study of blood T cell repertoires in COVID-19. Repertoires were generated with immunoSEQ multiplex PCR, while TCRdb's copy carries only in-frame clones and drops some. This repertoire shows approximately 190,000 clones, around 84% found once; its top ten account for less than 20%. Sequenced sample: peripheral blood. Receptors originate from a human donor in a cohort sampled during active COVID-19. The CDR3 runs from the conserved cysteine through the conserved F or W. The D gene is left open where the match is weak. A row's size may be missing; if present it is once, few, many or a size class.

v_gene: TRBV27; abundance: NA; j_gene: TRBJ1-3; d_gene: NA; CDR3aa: CASSRSHSGNTIYF
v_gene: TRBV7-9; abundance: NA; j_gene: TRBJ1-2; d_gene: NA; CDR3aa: CASSWTSANNLGYTF
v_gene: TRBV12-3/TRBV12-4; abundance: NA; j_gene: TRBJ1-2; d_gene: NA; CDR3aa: CASSYGGLYGYTF
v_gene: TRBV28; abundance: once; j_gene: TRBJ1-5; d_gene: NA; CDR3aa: CASSLGGSRQPQHF
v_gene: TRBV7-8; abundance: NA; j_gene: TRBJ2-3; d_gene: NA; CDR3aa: CASSTGPSTDTQYF
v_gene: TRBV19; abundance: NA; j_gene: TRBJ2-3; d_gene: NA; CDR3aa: CASSPNQAGTRDTQYF
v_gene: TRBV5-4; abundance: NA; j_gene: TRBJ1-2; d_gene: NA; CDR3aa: CASSWYGGSGGYTF
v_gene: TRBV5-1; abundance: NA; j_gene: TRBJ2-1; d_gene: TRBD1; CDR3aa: CASSSGQGWDEQFF
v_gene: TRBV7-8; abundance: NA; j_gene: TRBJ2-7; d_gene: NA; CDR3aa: CASSFSPSYEQYF
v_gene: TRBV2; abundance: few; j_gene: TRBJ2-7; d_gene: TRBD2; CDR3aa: CASSPTREGEQYF
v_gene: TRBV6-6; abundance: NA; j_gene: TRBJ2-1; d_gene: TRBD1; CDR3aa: CASRRTGDYNEQFF
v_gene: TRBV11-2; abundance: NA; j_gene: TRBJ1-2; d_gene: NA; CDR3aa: CASSFSPRAYGYTF
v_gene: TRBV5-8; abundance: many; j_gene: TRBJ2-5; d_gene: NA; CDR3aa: CASSRWGREETQYF
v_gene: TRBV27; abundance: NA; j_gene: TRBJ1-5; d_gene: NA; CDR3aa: CASSLARGRQPQHF
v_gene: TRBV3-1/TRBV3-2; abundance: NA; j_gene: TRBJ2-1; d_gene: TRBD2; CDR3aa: CASSSGLVGYNEQFF
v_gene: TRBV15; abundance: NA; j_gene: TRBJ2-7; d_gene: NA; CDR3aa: CATSRDLRFEQYF
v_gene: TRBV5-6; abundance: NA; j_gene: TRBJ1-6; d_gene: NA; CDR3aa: CASSLKPSNFAPLHF
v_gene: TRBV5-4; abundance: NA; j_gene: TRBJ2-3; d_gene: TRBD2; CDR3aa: CASSWTSGGGTDTQYF
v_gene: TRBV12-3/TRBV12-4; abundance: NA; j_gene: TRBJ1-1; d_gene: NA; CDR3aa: CASSGSLNTEAFF
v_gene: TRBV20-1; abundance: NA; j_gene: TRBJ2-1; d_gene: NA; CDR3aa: CSASVLHEQFF
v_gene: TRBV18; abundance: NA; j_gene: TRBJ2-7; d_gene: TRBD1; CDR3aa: CASSSGTGEYEQYF
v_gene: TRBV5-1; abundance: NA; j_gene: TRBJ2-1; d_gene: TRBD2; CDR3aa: CASSSRARERYNEQFF
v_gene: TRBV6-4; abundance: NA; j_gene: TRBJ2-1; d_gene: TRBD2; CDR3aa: CASSDSGGRAPNEQFF
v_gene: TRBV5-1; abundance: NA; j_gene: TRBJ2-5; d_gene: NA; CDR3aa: CASSLVGRAQFQETQYF
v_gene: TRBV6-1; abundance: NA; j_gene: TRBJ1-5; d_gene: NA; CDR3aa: CASSDGHSNQPQHF
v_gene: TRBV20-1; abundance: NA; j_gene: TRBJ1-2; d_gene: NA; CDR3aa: CSASTGIDYGYTF
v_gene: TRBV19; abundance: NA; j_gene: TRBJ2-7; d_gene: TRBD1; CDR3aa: CASSAGQGYEQYF
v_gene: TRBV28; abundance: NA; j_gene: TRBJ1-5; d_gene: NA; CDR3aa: CASSNGLLIDQHF
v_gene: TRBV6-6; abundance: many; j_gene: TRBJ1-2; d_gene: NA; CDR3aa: CASSYSYGYTF
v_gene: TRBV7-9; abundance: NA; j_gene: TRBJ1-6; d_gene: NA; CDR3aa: CASSLRGTGDNSPLHF
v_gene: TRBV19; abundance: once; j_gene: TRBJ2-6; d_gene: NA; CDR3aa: CASRRNSGANVLTF
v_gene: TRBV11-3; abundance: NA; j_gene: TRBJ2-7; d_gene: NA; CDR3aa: CASSLEGGSEQYF
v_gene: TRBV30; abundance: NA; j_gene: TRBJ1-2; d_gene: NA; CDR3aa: CAWSGGGASRGYTF
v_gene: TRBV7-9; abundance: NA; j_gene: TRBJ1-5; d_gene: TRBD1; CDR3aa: CASSRDRTNQPQHF
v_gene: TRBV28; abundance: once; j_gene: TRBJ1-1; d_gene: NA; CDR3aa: CASSFIPTDPRTEAFF
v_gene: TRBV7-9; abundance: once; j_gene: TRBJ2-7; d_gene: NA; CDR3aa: CASSLQGFYGEQYF
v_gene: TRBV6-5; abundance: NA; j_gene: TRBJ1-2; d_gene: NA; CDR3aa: CASSSRSQGSRGYTF
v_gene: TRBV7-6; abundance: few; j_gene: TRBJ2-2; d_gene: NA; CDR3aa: CASSSRRVVGELFF
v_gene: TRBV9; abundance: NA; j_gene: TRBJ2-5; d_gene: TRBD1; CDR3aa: CASSVTDRGEETQYF
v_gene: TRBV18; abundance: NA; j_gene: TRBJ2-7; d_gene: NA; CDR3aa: CASSPPGGGEQYF
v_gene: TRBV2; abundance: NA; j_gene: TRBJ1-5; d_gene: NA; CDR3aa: CASNPTRGGQPQHF
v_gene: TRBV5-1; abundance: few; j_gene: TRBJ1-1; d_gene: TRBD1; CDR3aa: CASSLGSGGPTEAFF
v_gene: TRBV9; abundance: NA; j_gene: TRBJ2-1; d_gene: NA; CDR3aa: CASSVGSGRSYNEQFF
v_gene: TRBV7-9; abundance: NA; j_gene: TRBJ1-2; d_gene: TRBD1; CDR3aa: CASSWDSKFRGYTF
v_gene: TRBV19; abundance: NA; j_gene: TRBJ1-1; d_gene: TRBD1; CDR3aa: CASSRDRGLMNTEAFF